This TCR beta chain is from a study of vaccination effects on CD4 cells after COVID-19. Study-level points and caveats: The study found marked clonal contraction of infection- and vaccine-induced clones late after vaccination. Convalescent patients were scarce in the study, and it lacked early post-infection timepoints.

TCRdb's copy holds only in-frame clones and misses some; the assay was immunoSEQ multiplex PCR. The table records approximately 30,000 clones, approximately 76% of them present only once. This clone showed up just a few times. The antigen is unknown. Before sequencing took place, the ViraFEST assay used viral peptide pools to expand antigen-specific CD4+ T cells. Culture proceeded for 10 days, and CD4+ T cells were then isolated. None of these healthy vaccinees had been infected with SARS-CoV-2 before vaccination. Half-medium changes using IL-2 medium occurred on days 3 and 7. Per germline, CDR1 MNHNS and CDR2 SASEGT. CDR3 size: 15 residues. The V and J ends lost 1 base and 8 bases respectively, with 17 bases between them.

The starting material was CD4+ T cells from PBMCs cultured with SARS-CoV-2 spike peptides, obtained before COVID-19 vaccination. The chain has TRBV6-1 and TRBJ1-2, with TRBD1 as a possible D gene (6 bases). The TCR comes from a human donor who received a COVID-19 vaccine. The CDR3 protein is CASSEEAAGARGYTF. Here the CDR3 DNA reads TGTGCCAGCAGTGAAGAGGCGGCGGGGGCGCGGGGCTACACCTTC.